This T cell receptor (beta chain) originates from a study of low-dose radiotherapy and immunotherapy resistance in tumors. Study background: Every six weeks patients received intravenous ipilimumab 1 mg/kg, and every two weeks they received intravenous nivolumab 240 mg.

Alpha and beta chains were covered, as first-strand cDNA relied on TRAV- and TRBV-specific primers. The TCRs were subjected to amplification over around 19 PCR cycles employing a constant-region primer in conjunction with a V-primer adapter. Using its own MiXCR run on the reads, TCRdb lists one record per CDR3 protein. The sample holds roughly 100,000 distinct CDR3 sequences, around 21% seen once. This clonotype was recorded at least ten times. Time point noted: after trial treatment. The sample's treatment: LDRT plus nivolumab, ipilimumab, low-dose cyclophosphamide and aspirin (RACIN trial). The CDR3 runs to 15 residues. Per germline, CDR1 SGHTA and CDR2 FQGNSA. Trimming stripped 2 bases from V and 5 bases from J, with 16 bases between.

The sample was PBMCs, taken after low-dose radiotherapy plus immunotherapy. The chain joins TRBV7-2 to TRBJ2-7, with D perhaps TRBD2 (5 bases). This clonotype originated in a male donor with prostate cancer. The CDR3: CASSLSLAGVDEQYF. As DNA, the CDR3 is TGTGCCAGCAGCTTAAGTCTAGCCGGAGTGGACGAGCAGTACTTC.